This TCR beta chain came from a study of radiotherapy plus CTLA-4 blockade in lung cancer. On this clone: Its antigen remains unknown.

Study findings and constraints: Some TCR clones had been derived from tumors. These clones expanded in peripheral blood after radiotherapy plus ipilimumab.

Here immunoSEQ multiplex PCR was the method, and the copy in TCRdb shows in-frame clones only, minus some. The sample lists roughly 66,000 clones; under 85% were seen once. The CDR3 is made up of 16 amino acids. The TCR was taken from a human donor with non-small cell lung cancer who had a partial response to radiotherapy plus ipilimumab. The chain is built from TRBV21-1 and TRBJ2-1; TRBD2 is the table's D call and was not checked against the DNA. TRBV21-1 is recorded as a pseudogene. Sequenced here: peripheral blood, sampled from a patient treated with radiotherapy plus ipilimumab. The CDR3 region is CASSKRRESTYNEQFF. In nucleotides, the CDR3 is TGTGCCAGCAGCAAGAGGAGGGAGAGCACCTACAATGAGCAGTTCTTC.